The clone carrying this T cell receptor (beta chain) came up a few times. Antigen specificity is unknown. V dropped 0 bases and J dropped 2 bases, with 7 bases sitting between them. This CDR3 is 14 amino acids long. Germline CDR1 and CDR2: SGHRS and YFSETQ. Study observations and caveats: The TCR gene usage of tumor memory CD4+ T cells clustered together with blood and lymph node memory CD4+ cells and with lymph node naive CD4+ cells.

Full-length variable regions came from constant-region reverse primers plus semi-nested Nested Universal Primer A PCR. TCRdb re-analysed the 5' RACE reads in MiXCR, keeping a single row per CDR3 protein. The profile covers tens of thousands of distinct CDR3 sequences, with around 28% appearing a single time and approximately 4% taken by the ten largest. The memory fraction was CD4+CD45RO+CD25- cells. This chain connects TRBV5-1 to TRBJ2-3; D is undetermined. The sample taken for sequencing was tumor-infiltrating memory CD4+ T cells sorted from the breast tumor. The subset was: memory CD4+ T cells, CD4+CD45RO+CD25-. This clonotype originated in a female donor with breast cancer. CDR3 loop: CASSLVLNTDTQYF. CDR3 sequence (DNA): TGCGCCAGCAGCTTGGTGTTGAACACAGATACGCAGTATTTT. The complete variable domain, with remaining parts taken from reference TRBV5-1 and TRBJ2-3, reads KAGVTQTPRYLIKTRGQQVTLSCSPISGHRSVSWYQQTPGQGLQFLFEYFSETQRNKGNFPGRFSGRQFSNSRSEMNVSTLELGDSALYLCASSLVLNTDTQYFGPGTRLTVL.